One sample yielded the 32 T cell receptor beta chains listed below, sequenced in a study of human T cells and chemical hapten exposure (dated by TCRdb to the early 2020s). The time point label of this sample denotes: patch test 2, 6 weeks after DPC sensitization. According to the study, the label for this sample's treatment or condition signals: therapeutic diphenylcyclopropenone sensitization with weekly scalp DPC. The method was RACE. The sequencing machine was a NextSeq 500. The public reads were quality trimmed at Q25 with fastp and then assembled into clones with MiXCR by TCRdb, keeping productive beta chains. Rows with a matching CDR3 protein are joined into one entry that keeps the most common DNA and genes. The sample includes 360,000 or so distinct CDR3 sequences, with about 6.9% observed a single time. Less than 6.5% of the sample rests with the top ten. The sequencing used whole blood, collected in connection with sensitization to the hapten diphenylcyclopropenone (DPC). All receptors derive from a young woman with alopecia areata. Some clones in this sample may be carry-over from other donors' samples.

CDR3 protein: CASSQDQTPSGNTIYF. The CDR3 DNA is TGCGCCAGCAGCCAAGATCAGACCCCCTCTGGAAACACCATATATTTT. The chain employs TRBV4-1 and TRBJ1-3, with D unresolved. CDR3 size: 16 residues. V lost 0 bases to trimming and J lost 0 bases, with 9 bases between them. CDR1 and CDR2 from the germline V gene are MGHRA and YSYEKL.

This chain links TRBV7-3 with TRBJ1-1; a possible D gene is TRBD1 (5 bases). CDR1 and CDR2 from the germline V gene are SGHTA and FQGTGA. CDR3 length: 17 amino acids. The V end was cut by 0 bases, the J end by 0 bases, with 14 bases between. The CDR3 is CASSLTGRGPMNTEAFF. Written as DNA, the CDR3 is TGTGCCAGCAGCTTAACAGGGAGGGGCCCTATGAACACTGAAGCTTTCTTT.

This sequence joins TRBV14 and TRBJ1-1; no firm D call. This CDR3 region has 13 residues. Trimming removed 4 bases at V and 5 bases at J, with 11 bases between. The germline V gene encodes CDR1 SGHDN and CDR2 FVKESK. The DNA for the CDR3 is TGTGCCAGCAGCCGGAGGGAACTTACTGAAGCTTTCTTT. The encoded protein is CASSRRELTEAFF.

This clonotype was detected a few times. The V call is TRBV10-3, the J call TRBJ2-3; 10 positions agree with TRBD1. Germline CDR1 is ENHRY and CDR2 is SYGVKD. The CDR3 is 15 residues long. The trim removed 6 bases at V and 5 bases at J, leaving 8 bases unmatched. The CDR3 is CAISPGQGRVDTQYF. CDR3 sequence (DNA): TGTGCCATCAGCCCGGGACAGGGGCGAGTAGATACGCAGTATTTT.

This clonotype was observed a few times. This chain uses TRBV7-9 with TRBJ2-7; 7 bases are shared with TRBD2. Trimming removed 5 bases from V and 3 bases from J; junction bases left unmatched: 7. CDR1 and CDR2 from the germline V gene are SEHNR and FQNEAQ (reference sequence). The CDR3 is 14 amino acids. The CDR3 nucleotides read TGTGCCAGCAGCCCAAAAGGCGGGGGCTACGAGCAGTACTTC. It specifies CASSPKGGGYEQYF.

This sequence joins TRBV20-1 and TRBJ2-7, with 8 bases fitting TRBD1. The V and J ends lost 3 bases and 6 bases, in that order; junction bases with no gene match: 4. Germline-derived CDR1 and CDR2 are DFQATT and SNEGSKA (reference sequence). The CDR3 runs 12 residues. CDR3 protein: CSARLDRVEQYF. CDR3 DNA: TGCAGTGCTAGGTTGGACAGGGTCGAGCAGTACTTC.

Ten or more counts support this clonotype. V and J are TRBV20-1 and TRBJ1-4, with 11 bases aligning to TRBD1. In germline, CDR1 is DFQATT, CDR2 SNEGSKA (reference sequence). CDR3 size: 20 residues. After removal of 1 base from V and 1 base from J, the junction contained 14 bases not matched to a gene. The CDR3 nucleotides read TGCAGTGCTAGAGGACGGGGACAGGGGGAGATCAGGAAAACTAATGAAAAACTGTTTTTT. Translated, it gives CSARGRGQGEIRKTNEKLFF.

The sample holds a few counts of this clonotype. V and J are TRBV28 and TRBJ2-3, with 7 bases that match TRBD1. The CDR3 has 12 amino acids. Germline V gene sequence: CDR1 MDHEN, CDR2 SYDVKM. The CDR3 loop reads CATRQGKGTQYF. CDR3 nucleotides: TGTGCAACCCGACAGGGTAAAGGTACGCAGTATTTT. Together with reference TRBV28 and TRBJ2-3, the CDR3 gives the full variable domain: DVKVTQSSRYLVKRTGEKVFLECVQDMDHENMFWYRQDPGLGLRLIYFSYDVKMKEKGDIPEGYSVSREKKERFSLILESASTNQTSMYLCATRQGKGTQYFGPGTRLTVL.

This clonotype was recorded many times. The chain has TRBV6-5 and TRBJ2-3; 12 positions match TRBD2. The CDR3 spans 18 residues. V shed 3 bases and J 2 bases; nucleotides not matched to a gene: 9. Per the germline V gene, CDR1 is MNHEY and CDR2 is SVGAGI. The CDR3 nucleotides read TGTGCCAGCAGTTATCGAAGAGGACTAGCGGGAACCACAGATACGCAGTATTTT. Protein sequence: CASSYRRGLAGTTDTQYF.

A few counts support this clonotype. The V call is TRBV13, the J call TRBJ1-1; D gene ambiguous. Between the trimmed V and J ends, which lost 5 bases and 0 bases, there was a span of 10 bases. Germline V CDR1 and CDR2: PRHDT, FYEKMQ (reference sequence). The CDR3 is made up of 14 amino acids. In DNA, the CDR3 is TGTGCCAGCAGCCGGGGAGGCATGAACACTGAAGCTTTCTTT. This codes for CASSRGGMNTEAFF. Full variable domain (missing parts from reference TRBV13 and TRBJ1-1): AAGVIQSPRHLIKEKRETATLKCYPIPRHDTVYWYQQGPGQDPQFLISFYEKMQSDKGSIPDRFSAQQFSDYHSELNMSSLELGDSALYFCASSRGGMNTEAFFGQGTRLTVV.

This clonotype was seen ten or more times. The chain links TRBV2 to TRBJ1-5; weak D call: TRBD1 (5 bases). V dropped 6 bases and J dropped 4 bases, with 13 bases sitting between them. Germline loops: CDR1 SNHLY, CDR2 FYNNEI. The CDR3 loop spans 14 amino acids. CDR3 loop: CASSDSNPNQPQHF. CDR3 sequence (DNA): TGTGCCAGCAGCGACAGTAATCCTAATCAGCCCCAGCATTTT.

This clonotype was seen a handful of times. The chain links TRBV20-1 to TRBJ2-3; the D gene could be TRBD1 or TRBD2 (6 bases each). CDR3 length equals 14 residues. In germline, CDR1 is DFQATT, CDR2 SNEGSKA (reference sequence). The V end was cut by 3 bases, the J end by 1 base, with 11 bases between. CDR3 in DNA: TGCAGTGCTAGTAGTAGGGGGGGCACAGATACGCAGTATTTT. Protein product: CSASSRGGTDTQYF.

This clonotype was counted ten times or more. The J gene is TRBJ1-1, the V gene TRBV9, with unresolved D. The CDR3 extends over 14 amino acids. Germline V gene sequence: CDR1 SGDLS, CDR2 YYNGEE. Trimming removed 4 bases from V and 10 bases from J, with 20 bases in between. CDR3 protein: CASSPDALWGGAFF. The CDR3 DNA follows: TGTGCCAGCAGCCCCGACGCTTTGTGGGGTGGAGCTTTCTTT.

There are many counts of this clonotype. The CDR3 sequence: CASRQTGANVLTF. In nucleotides, the CDR3 is TGTGCCAGCAGACAAACTGGGGCCAACGTCCTGACTTTC. This rearrangement joins TRBV28 to TRBJ2-6; no clear D gene. Germline CDR1 is MDHEN and CDR2 is SYDVKM. The CDR3 sequence is 13 residues long. V was clipped by 6 bases and J by 2 bases, with 5 bases between them.

With regard to this clonotype: This could be a read error, since a much larger clone is one nucleotide away. The V gene is TRBV5-4, the J gene TRBJ1-1; D not certain. The germline gives CDR1 SGHNT, CDR2 YYREEE (reference sequence). The CDR3 contains 15 residues. For the CDR3, the DNA is TGTGCCAGCAGCGTGGTTGGGGTGTCTTACACTGAATCTTTCTTT. It specifies CASSVVGVSYTESFF.

In its sample, this clonotype was seen many times. The V and J genes are TRBV6-2 or TRBV6-3 and TRBJ1-1; unclear D gene. The germline gives CDR1 MNHEY, CDR2 SVGEGT. The ends were cut back, 8 bases at V and 5 bases at J, with 18 bases in the middle. The CDR3 runs to 14 residues. CDR3 DNA: TGTGCCAGCCAACCCCGGGGTTCTAGGACTGAAGCTTTCTTT. It yields the protein CASQPRGSRTEAFF.

This clonotype showed up many times. The rearrangement joins TRBV4-1 to TRBJ1-3, with 7 bases that match TRBD1. CDR1 MGHRA and CDR2 YSYEKL come from the germline V gene. After removal of 0 bases from V and 0 bases from J, the junction contained 11 bases not matched to a gene. This CDR3 has 19 residues. CDR3 protein: CASSQDPVGGGYSGNTIYF. In nucleotides, the CDR3 is TGCGCCAGCAGCCAAGATCCCGTCGGAGGGGGCTACTCTGGAAACACCATATATTTT.

The chain's CDR3 is CASSPAGFSYEQYF. DNA for the CDR3: TGTGCCAGCAGTCCGGCCGGGTTCTCCTACGAGCAGTACTTC. The rearrangement uses TRBV12-3 or TRBV12-4 and TRBJ2-7; D not certain. This CDR3 comprises 14 residues. Trimming cost V 5 bases and J 0 bases, with 11 bases left between them.

This chain joins TRBV5-1 and TRBJ2-2, with TRBD2 matching 8 bases. This CDR3 has 15 amino acids. Germline lookup yields CDR1 SGHRS and CDR2 YFSETQ. J was trimmed by 2 bases and V by 4 bases; bases with no gene match: 4. CDR3 DNA sequence: TGCGCCAGCAGCCCCGGGGGGGCCAACACCGGGGAGCTGTTTTTT. This encodes CASSPGGANTGELFF. Looking up the rest from reference TRBV5-1 and TRBJ2-2 gives the full variable domain: KAGVTQTPRYLIKTRGQQVTLSCSPISGHRSVSWYQQTPGQGLQFLFEYFSETQRNKGNFPGRFSGRQFSNSRSEMNVSTLELGDSALYLCASSPGGANTGELFFGEGSRLTVL.

In its sample, this clonotype was seen a few times. V usage is TRBV6-2 or TRBV6-3 and J usage is TRBJ2-3; TRBD2 might be the D (5 bases). The CDR3 contains 13 residues. V was trimmed by 5 bases and J by 4 bases, leaving 10 bases between them. Germline V gene lookup returns CDR1 MNHEY and CDR2 SVGEGT. This CDR3 is CASSTKEADTQYF. In nucleotides, the CDR3 is TGTGCCAGCAGTACGAAGGAGGCAGATACGCAGTATTTT.

The chain links TRBV18 to TRBJ2-3; the match to TRBD1 covers 8 bases. Germline V gene sequence: CDR1 KGHSH, CDR2 LQKENI. The CDR3 sequence is 17 residues long. V shed 0 bases, J shed 4 bases, and the junction held 9 bases outside the gene matches. The CDR3 here is CASSPPYGRGQPDTQYF. CDR3 sequence (DNA): TGTGCCAGCTCACCACCGTACGGCAGGGGGCAACCAGATACGCAGTATTTT.

This clonotype has at least ten counts. The V call is TRBV6-6, the J call TRBJ2-5, with D perhaps TRBD1 (5 bases). Germline assignment: CDR1 MNHNY and CDR2 SVGAGI (reference sequence). V lost 7 bases to trimming and J lost 4 bases, with 19 bases between them. The CDR3 totals 15 residues. CDR3 DNA: TGTGCCAGCATCGACATTCCGGACATGGTAGAGACCCAGTACTTC. It yields the protein CASIDIPDMVETQYF.

This clonotype was observed a handful of times. V usage is TRBV27 and J usage is TRBJ1-1, with D perhaps matching TRBD1 (6 bases). Trimming stripped 3 bases from V and 1 base from J, with 15 bases between. The germline V gene has CDR1 MNHEY and CDR2 SMNVEV (reference sequence). This CDR3 has 16 residues. The chain's CDR3 is CASSFWRVGGNTEAFF. The DNA of the CDR3 is TGTGCCAGCAGTTTTTGGAGGGTAGGGGGGAACACTGAAGCTTTCTTT.

This clonotype was counted many times. V is TRBV29-1 and J is TRBJ1-1, with no clear D. Between the trimmed V and J ends, which lost 3 bases and 6 bases, there was a span of 20 bases. This CDR3 comprises 15 residues. Germline V gives CDR1 SQVTM, CDR2 ANQGSEA. The CDR3 loop is CSVEEGRERGPEAFF. The CDR3 DNA reads as TGCAGCGTTGAGGAAGGGAGGGAGAGAGGGCCTGAAGCTTTCTTT.

This clonotype appeared a few times. The rearrangement joins TRBV2 to TRBJ1-2; D remains ambiguous. The V and J ends lost 9 bases and 0 bases respectively, with 20 bases between them. The CDR3 runs to 16 residues. In germline, CDR1 is SNHLY, CDR2 FYNNEI. CDR3 sequence reads: CARAFVYGQANYGYTF. CDR3 bases: TGTGCCAGGGCGTTCGTATATGGCCAGGCTAACTATGGCTACACCTTC.

This clonotype has ten or more counts. V gene TRBV20-1 combines with J gene TRBJ1-3, with no clear D. In germline, CDR1 is DFQATT, CDR2 SNEGSKA (reference sequence). V lost 0 bases and J lost 0, with 6 bases in between. This CDR3 is built from 14 residues. As DNA, the CDR3 is TGCAGTGCTAGAGATGGGAGCTCTGGAAACACCATATATTTT. Translating it yields CSARDGSSGNTIYF.

This clonotype was seen more than once but under ten times. Its ends do not fully match the called genes, so a read error is possible. The J gene is TRBJ2-1, the V gene TRBV7-7; 8 nucleotides match TRBD2. Germline-derived CDR1 and CDR2 are SSHAT and FNYEAQ (reference sequence). The CDR3 loop spans 13 amino acids. CDR3 coding DNA: TGTGCTAGCAATGCGGGGGGCCACAATGAGCAGTTCTTC. The encoded protein is CASNAGGHNEQFF.

This clonotype was seen a handful of times. The V call is TRBV20-1, the J call TRBJ2-3, with TRBD1 matching over 7 bases. This CDR3 region has 15 residues. In germline, CDR1 is DFQATT, CDR2 SNEGSKA (reference sequence). J lost 0 bases, V lost 3 bases, and 6 bases had no gene match. Here the CDR3 reads CSASRDSYSTDTQYF. CDR3 bases: TGCAGTGCTAGTCGGGACAGCTATAGCACAGATACGCAGTATTTT.

The chain has TRBV14 and TRBJ1-2; D remains ambiguous. This CDR3 is 15 amino acids long. V was pared by 0 bases and J by 5 bases, with 13 bases between. Per the germline V gene, CDR1 is SGHDN and CDR2 is FVKESK. This chain's CDR3 is CASSQDYASLYGYTF. The CDR3 bases are TGTGCCAGCAGCCAAGACTATGCCAGCCTATATGGCTACACCTTC.

This clonotype was detected a few times. The chain employs TRBV24-1 and TRBJ1-1; the D gene is possibly TRBD1 (5 bases). The CDR3 totals 16 residues. With 2 bases removed from V and 0 bases from J, the gap between germline ends came to 12 bases. The germline V gene has CDR1 KGHDR and CDR2 SFDVKD. The CDR3 nucleotides read TGTGCCACCAGTGATTACAGGTCTCTCATGAACACTGAAGCTTTCTTT. Its translation is CATSDYRSLMNTEAFF.

This clonotype was counted a few times. The V call is TRBV20-1, the J call TRBJ2-3; maybe TRBD1 (6 bases). V gave up 6 bases and J gave up 5 bases, with 24 bases separating them. The CDR3 covers 16 residues. The germline gives CDR1 DFQATT, CDR2 SNEGSKA (reference sequence). CDR3 sequence (DNA): TGCAGTGCCACTGCCTCCGGTCAGGGGTTAATAGATACGCAGTATTTT. Protein: CSATASGQGLIDTQYF.

This clonotype was seen repeatedly, ten times or more. The chain employs TRBV27 and TRBJ1-1, with D unresolved. The CDR3 spans 12 residues. V lost 5 bases to trimming and J lost 4 bases, with 8 bases between them. Germline V gives CDR1 MNHEY, CDR2 SMNVEV (reference sequence). The CDR3 spells CASSPGITEAFF. The CDR3 coding sequence is TGTGCCAGCAGTCCCGGGATCACTGAAGCTTTCTTT.